The 21 T cell receptor beta chains below were found in one sample sequenced in a study of T cell responses to AZD1222 COVID-19 vaccine. Sequencing used immunoSEQ multiplex PCR; TCRdb keeps in-frame clones, though not all of them. The sample records fewer than 180,000 clones, 94% being singletons. Sequenced material: peripheral blood, taken on day 0 of AZD1222 vaccination. All receptors come from an adult in good health.

The V and J genes are TRBV3-1 (or the pseudogene TRBV3-2) and TRBJ2-3; 7 bases are a match to TRBD2. Germline CDR1 reads LGHDT; CDR2 reads YNNKEL (reference sequence). This CDR3 has 15 residues. Losses at the gene ends were 4 bases for V and 2 bases for J; bases not matched to a gene: 6. CDR3 sequence: CASSLGLGYTDTQYF. The CDR3, as DNA: TGTGCCAGCAGCCTCGGACTAGGTTACACAGATACGCAGTATTTT.

For this clone: One junction end does not reproduce the germline sequence, and a read error may be involved. This chain joins TRBV12-3 or TRBV12-4 and TRBJ1-5, with 9 nucleotides matching TRBD1. The CDR3 runs to 12 residues. The CDR3 is CASSTPGDREYF. Here the CDR3 DNA reads TGTGCCAGCAGTACCCCCGGGGACAGGGAGTATTTT.

This chain joins TRBV6-5 and TRBJ2-7; unclear D gene. In germline, CDR1 is MNHEY, CDR2 SVGAGI. The length of the CDR3 is 14 residues. V lost 0 bases to trimming and J lost 2 bases, with 8 bases between them. The CDR3 coding sequence is TGTGCCAGCAGTTACTCGGTCGGCCCCTACGAGCAGTACGTC. Its protein is CASSYSVGPYEQYV.

This chain uses TRBV5-1 with TRBJ2-3, with unresolved D. The CDR3 contains 14 residues. V lost 5 bases, J lost 2 bases, and 12 bases lay in between. The V gene's germline CDR1 is SGHRS and CDR2 YFSETQ. CDR3 in amino acids: CASRSTHTTDTQYF. In DNA, the CDR3 is TGCGCCAGCAGATCTACACATACCACAGATACGCAGTATTTT.

J is TRBJ1-6 and V is TRBV4-1; no definite D call. Between the trimmed V and J ends, which lost 0 bases and 5 bases, there was a span of 11 bases. The CDR3 is 16 residues long. Looked up from germline, CDR1 is MGHRA and CDR2 is YSYEKL. The CDR3 reads CASSQERGRDNSPLHF. CDR3 DNA: TGCGCCAGCAGCCAAGAAAGAGGGCGGGATAATTCACCCCTCCACTTT.

The chain is built from TRBV28 and TRBJ1-2; TRBD1 is a possible D gene (6 bases). Germline CDR1 MDHEN, CDR2 SYDVKM. This CDR3 spans 13 amino acids. Trimming took 8 bases from V and 0 from J, leaving 10 bases between them. CDR3 in DNA: TGTGCCAGCCACGGACAGACTAACTATGGCTACACCTTC. Translating gives CASHGQTNYGYTF.

This chain joins TRBV2 and TRBJ2-7; 7 bases are a match to TRBD1. This CDR3 spans 16 amino acids. The germline gives CDR1 SNHLY, CDR2 FYNNEI. Trimming at V came to 6 bases and at J to 1 base, leaving 12 bases not matched to a gene. The CDR3 protein is CASSDRQGRTSYEQYV. DNA of the CDR3: TGTGCCAGCAGCGATCGACAGGGAAGGACATCCTACGAGCAGTACGTC.

This chain links TRBV5-1 with TRBJ1-3, with D perhaps TRBD1 (6 bases). The CDR3 runs 16 residues. Germline V gives CDR1 SGHRS, CDR2 YFSETQ. V was pared by 0 bases and J by 2 bases, with 12 bases between. CDR3 nucleotide sequence: TGCGCCAGCAGCTTGGAATCAGGGGCGGCTGGAAACACCATATATTTT. Translating it yields CASSLESGAAGNTIYF. The whole variable domain, remainder taken from reference TRBV5-1 and TRBJ1-3, is KAGVTQTPRYLIKTRGQQVTLSCSPISGHRSVSWYQQTPGQGLQFLFEYFSETQRNKGNFPGRFSGRQFSNSRSEMNVSTLELGDSALYLCASSLESGAAGNTIYFGEGSWLTVV.

The chain combines TRBV5-5 with TRBJ1-3; a weak D match, TRBD1 (5 bases). V was shortened by 4 bases and J by 4 bases, with 18 bases between the two germline ends. Per the germline V gene, CDR1 is SGHKS and CDR2 is YYEKEE (reference sequence). The CDR3 is 16 residues long. The CDR3 nucleotides read TGTGCCAGCAGCACCATAAGATGGGGCAGAGGAAACACCATATATTTT. Translating it yields CASSTIRWGRGNTIYF. Full variable domain (rest looked up from reference TRBV5-5 and TRBJ1-3): DAGVTQSPTHLIKTRGQQVTLRCSPISGHKSVSWYQQVLGQGPQFIFQYYEKEERGRGNFPDRFSARQFPNYSSELNVNALLLGDSALYLCASSTIRWGRGNTIYFGEGSWLTVV.

The chain joins TRBV5-4 to TRBJ2-7; D uncertain. The CDR3 consists of 13 residues. V gave up 2 bases and J gave up 3 bases, with 9 bases separating them. From germline, CDR1 is SGHNT and CDR2 YYREEE (reference sequence). CDR3 in amino acids: CASSFDTLYEQYV. In nucleotides, the CDR3 is TGTGCCAGCAGCTTTGACACTCTCTACGAGCAGTACGTC.

The chain uses TRBV14 and TRBJ2-4; 9 nucleotides align to TRBD2. This CDR3 has 16 residues. V was clipped by 1 base and J by 8 bases; unmatched bases: 9. Germline CDR1 SGHDN, CDR2 FVKESK. The CDR3 reads CASSQGRGGATYIQYF. The CDR3 DNA sequence: TGTGCCAGCAGCCAAGGCCGCGGGGGGGCTACTTACATTCAGTACTTC.

The V call is TRBV7-9, the J call TRBJ2-5; 9 bases are a match to TRBD2. CDR3 size: 15 residues. The V gene end was trimmed by 3 bases and the J gene end by 2 bases; junction bases not matched to a gene: 4. Germline V gene sequence: CDR1 SEHNR, CDR2 FQNEAQ (reference sequence). The CDR3 sequence: CASSLTSGYQETQYF. CDR3 sequence (DNA): TGTGCCAGCAGCTTGACTAGCGGATATCAAGAGACCCAGTACTTC.

This rearrangement joins TRBV12-3 or TRBV12-4 to TRBJ1-6, with D uncertain. CDR3 length: 13 amino acids. Trimming removed 6 bases from V and 10 bases from J, with 13 bases in between. The CDR3 sequence: CASSQDFGSPLHF. The CDR3 DNA sequence: TGTGCCAGCAGCCAGGATTTCGGATCACCCCTCCACTTT.

The chain has TRBV9 and TRBJ2-1; 9 nucleotides line up with TRBD2. This CDR3 is built from 16 residues. Trimming removed 0 bases from V and 9 bases from J; junction bases left unmatched: 10. CDR1 and CDR2 from the germline V gene are SGDLS and YYNGEE. The DNA for the CDR3 is TGTGCCAGCAGCGTAGGGGGAGCGGGGGGTTTTGGTGAGCAGTTCTTC. It encodes CASSVGGAGGFGEQFF.

The J gene is TRBJ2-2, the V gene TRBV19; D is unresolved. V lost 7 bases and J 3 bases, leaving 12 bases between the germline ends. Germline lookup yields CDR1 LNHDA and CDR2 SQIVND (reference sequence). The CDR3 sequence is 14 residues long. This chain's CDR3 is CASTLTHYTGELFF. CDR3 coding DNA: TGTGCCAGTACCTTGACACACTACACCGGGGAGCTGTTTTTT.

This chain connects TRBV28 to TRBJ2-1; TRBD2 is a possible D gene (6 bases). The V gene lost 2 bases and the J gene lost 12 bases, with 11 bases spanning the gap. This CDR3 has 12 residues. Looked up from germline, CDR1 is MDHEN and CDR2 is SYDVKM. The CDR3 DNA reads TGTGCCAGCAGTTTAGAAAGACTAGGGCAGTTCTTC. Amino acid sequence: CASSLERLGQFF.

This rearrangement joins TRBV19 to TRBJ1-5; D remains unclear. The CDR3 spans 12 residues. V lost 5 bases and J lost 9, with 11 bases in between. Germline V lookup: CDR1 LNHDA, CDR2 SQIVND (reference sequence). CDR3 nucleotide sequence: TGTGCCAGTAGTCAGGCCCTCTTGCCCCAGCATTTT. It specifies CASSQALLPQHF.

The rearrangement uses TRBV24-1 and TRBJ2-1, with 9 bases aligning to TRBD2. CDR1 and CDR2 (germline): KGHDR, SFDVKD. The CDR3 contains 13 residues. V shed 6 bases, J shed 9 bases, and the junction held 5 bases outside the gene matches. CDR3 protein: CATSNPSGVEQFF. The CDR3 DNA reads TGTGCCACCAGTAATCCTAGCGGGGTTGAGCAGTTCTTC.

V is TRBV6-5 and J is TRBJ1-2, with 9 positions matching TRBD1. The CDR3 has 13 amino acids. The trim removed 6 bases at V and 6 bases at J, leaving 5 bases unmatched. CDR1 MNHEY and CDR2 SVGAGI come from the germline V gene. The CDR3: CASSSRDRDGYTF. CDR3 nucleotides: TGTGCCAGCAGCTCCCGGGACAGGGATGGCTACACCTTC.

The chain carries TRBV7-2 and TRBJ1-2, with 7 bases lining up with TRBD1. Germline V CDR1 and CDR2: SGHTA, FQGNSA. The J segment lost 4 bases and the V segment lost 0 bases, leaving 5 bases of the junction unmatched. The CDR3 extends over 15 amino acids. CDR3 nucleotides: TGTGCCAGCAGCTTAGCCTCGGACAGGTCCTATGGCTACACCTTC. It is translated as CASSLASDRSYGYTF. Using reference TRBV7-2 and TRBJ1-2 for the parts outside the CDR3, the full variable domain is GAGVSQSPSNKVTEKGKDVELRCDPISGHTALYWYRQSLGQGLEFLIYFQGNSAPDKSGLPSDRFSAERTGGSVSTLTIQRTQQEDSAVYLCASSLASDRSYGYTFGSGTRLTVV.

The V call is TRBV28, the J call TRBJ2-7; a weak D match, TRBD2 (7 bases). This CDR3 spans 16 amino acids. CDR1 and CDR2 from the germline V gene are MDHEN and SYDVKM. V gave up 5 bases and J gave up 2 bases, with 19 bases separating them. CDR3 amino acids: CASSLYRGALTYEQYV. CDR3 coding DNA: TGTGCCAGCAGTCTCTATCGGGGGGCCTTAACCTACGAGCAGTACGTC.